This TCR beta chain was documented in a study of cytomegalovirus exposure and HLA in healthy donors. J lost 4 bases, V lost 7 bases, and 13 bases had no gene match. Germline assignment: CDR1 LGHNT and CDR2 FRNRAP. The length of the CDR3 is 17 residues. Researchers ran the PCR with 60 Vbeta and 13 Jbeta primers. TCRdb's copy holds only in-frame clones and misses some; the assay was immunoSEQ multiplex PCR. The table shows 150,000 or so clones, with roughly 82% occurring only once. The gene calls are TRBV12-5 and TRBJ2-2, with TRBD1 matching over 9 bases. The sequence derives from a man aged 30-40 years in good health and CMV-seronegative. The sequencing input was PBMCs. The CDR3 protein is CASADRNGQGFTGELFF. DNA of the CDR3: TGTGCTAGTGCGGACCGTAACGGACAGGGGTTCACCGGGGAGCTGTTTTTT.